This TCR beta chain was profiled in a study of T cell responses to AZD1222 COVID-19 vaccine. Clones were read by immunoSEQ multiplex PCR, and TCRdb kept only the in-frame ones, dropping some. Of around 150,000 clones in the sample, less than 95% were seen once. In germline, CDR1 is GTSNPN, CDR2 SVGIG (reference sequence). This CDR3 is 13 amino acids long. Trimming cost V 4 bases and J 1 base, with 10 bases left between them. The source was peripheral blood, collected 28 days after the second AZD1222 dose. This chain connects TRBV30 to TRBJ1-1; D unclear. This receptor was taken from an adult who received the AZD1222 COVID-19 vaccine. CDR3 in amino acids: CAWMIHGNTEAFF. The CDR3 coding sequence is TGTGCCTGGATGATACACGGGAACACTGAAGCTTTCTTT.